The 6 T cell receptor beta chains listed next were all sequenced from one sample in a study of vaccination effects on CD4 cells after COVID-19. The antigens these receptors bind are not known. The repertoire was sequenced with immunoSEQ multiplex PCR; TCRdb's copy has only in-frame clones and lacks some. Of around 62,000 clones listed, 74% were seen once; the top ten hold 2% to 2.5%. Having been cultured for around ten days, the cells underwent CD4+ T cell isolation. Each participant received a vaccine that was either BNT162b2 or mRNA-1273, given as two doses. Specimen: CD4+ T cells from PBMCs cultured without peptide, collected after COVID-19 vaccination. The source is a human donor who received a COVID-19 vaccine.

V usage is TRBV14 and J usage is TRBJ2-7; possibly TRBD2 for D (7 bases). Germline-derived CDR1 and CDR2 are SGHDN and FVKESK. There are 14 residues in the CDR3. Trimming cost V 10 bases and J 2 bases, with 18 bases left between them. CDR3 loop: CATPSGGRAYEQYV. CDR3 nucleotide sequence: TGTGCCACCCCTTCGGGGGGCAGAGCCTACGAGCAGTACGTC.

As DNA, the CDR3 is TGTGCCAGCAGCCTCGCTGACAGCTATGGCTACACCTTC. Its protein product is CASSLADSYGYTF. V is TRBV7-9 and J is TRBJ1-2; D might be TRBD1 (5 bases). The CDR3 is 13 amino acids. Deletions cut 5 bases from V and 4 bases from J, with 11 bases between. Germline-derived CDR1 and CDR2 are SEHNR and FQNEAQ (reference sequence).

The chain joins TRBV24-1 to TRBJ2-3; the D is unclear. CDR3 length: 13 residues. Germline lookup yields CDR1 KGHDR and CDR2 SFDVKD. Trimming left V 4 bases short and J 3 bases short, with 7 bases between. CDR3 bases: TGTGCCACCAGTGAGGCTCCGACAGATACGCAGTATTTT. Its protein product is CATSEAPTDTQYF.

This rearrangement joins TRBV7-9 to TRBJ1-3; no reliable D call. V lost 1 base, J lost 0 bases, and 1 base lay in between. The length of the CDR3 is 13 residues. Germline V lookup: CDR1 SEHNR, CDR2 FQNEAQ (reference sequence). The DNA of the CDR3 is TGTGCCAGCAGCTTAGACTCTGGAAACACCATATATTTT. Encoded protein: CASSLDSGNTIYF. Full variable domain (outside the CDR3, taken from reference TRBV7-9 and TRBJ1-3): DTGVSQNPRHKITKRGQNVTFRCDPISEHNRLYWYRQTLGQGPEFLTYFQNEAQLEKSRLLSDRFSAERPKGSFSTLEIQRTEQGDSAMYLCASSLDSGNTIYFGEGSWLTVV.

This clone was detected only once. The chain carries TRBV11-2 and TRBJ2-3; a possible D gene is TRBD1 (5 bases). CDR3 length equals 16 residues. The ends were cut back, 0 bases at V and 0 bases at J, with 10 bases in the middle. Germline CDR1 SGHAT, CDR2 FQNNGV. The CDR3 nucleotides read TGTGCCAGCAGCTTAGAAGGGGCGACAAGCACAGATACGCAGTATTTT. Protein sequence: CASSLEGATSTDTQYF.

The rearrangement joins TRBV5-1 to TRBJ2-3, with TRBD2 as a possible D gene (5 bases). V was pared by 1 base and J by 7 bases, with 13 bases between. This CDR3 contains 14 residues. Germline V gene data show CDR1 as SGHRS and CDR2 as YFSETQ. The CDR3, as DNA: TGCGCCAGCAGCTTGTTTCTAGCAGGAAATACGCAGTATTTT. Translated, it gives CASSLFLAGNTQYF.